Given below is one TCR beta chain in context. 13 Jbeta primers and 60 Vbeta primers were used for the PCR. This table comes from immunoSEQ multiplex PCR, and its TCRdb copy is limited to in-frame clones, with some not included. The sample table includes 85,000 to 90,000 clones. Germline V gene sequence: CDR1 SGHVS, CDR2 FQNEAQ. CDR3 size: 17 residues. Trimming at V came to 1 base and at J to 5 bases, leaving 12 bases not matched to a gene. The source of the sample is a study of cytomegalovirus exposure and HLA in healthy donors. This TCR was sampled from a man in his fifties or sixties in good health and CMV-seropositive. The chain joins TRBV7-8 to TRBJ1-1; the match to TRBD1 covers 8 bases. Material: PBMCs. As DNA, the CDR3 is TGTGCCAGCAGCTTAGTAACAGGGGGAGGGGCTGGTACTGAAGCTTTCTTT. Its translation: CASSLVTGGGAGTEAFF.